This paragraph covers one TCR beta chain sequence. Its target is not known. The data are from a study of early T cells in non-severe SARS-CoV-2 infection. Study details: Sequencing of bulk RNA from unsorted whole blood was done, without chain pairing. General observations from the study: Comparison of clonotypes with VDJdb favored anti-spike CD8 responses while missing private and CD4 specificities.

Trimming at V came to 0 bases and at J to 4 bases, leaving 7 bases not matched to a gene. The CDR3 runs to 16 residues. CDR1 is SGHRS and CDR2 is YFSETQ in the germline V gene. Tagging with unique molecular identifiers was applied to individual cDNA molecules. MiXCR was run by TCRdb on the 5' RACE reads, yielding one entry per CDR3 protein. The sample includes around 80,000 distinct CDR3 sequences, more than 9% of them seen just once. Sequences were derived from whole blood, sampled at baseline. This chain joins TRBV5-1 and TRBJ1-2, with 9 bases that match TRBD1. The source of this sequence is an adult who was a healthcare worker with PCR-confirmed SARS-CoV-2 infection or an uninfected control (not recorded which). CDR3 coding DNA: TGCGCCAGCAGCTTGGACGGGACAGGGAGTTTCTATGGCTACACCTTC. Translating gives CASSLDGTGSFYGYTF.